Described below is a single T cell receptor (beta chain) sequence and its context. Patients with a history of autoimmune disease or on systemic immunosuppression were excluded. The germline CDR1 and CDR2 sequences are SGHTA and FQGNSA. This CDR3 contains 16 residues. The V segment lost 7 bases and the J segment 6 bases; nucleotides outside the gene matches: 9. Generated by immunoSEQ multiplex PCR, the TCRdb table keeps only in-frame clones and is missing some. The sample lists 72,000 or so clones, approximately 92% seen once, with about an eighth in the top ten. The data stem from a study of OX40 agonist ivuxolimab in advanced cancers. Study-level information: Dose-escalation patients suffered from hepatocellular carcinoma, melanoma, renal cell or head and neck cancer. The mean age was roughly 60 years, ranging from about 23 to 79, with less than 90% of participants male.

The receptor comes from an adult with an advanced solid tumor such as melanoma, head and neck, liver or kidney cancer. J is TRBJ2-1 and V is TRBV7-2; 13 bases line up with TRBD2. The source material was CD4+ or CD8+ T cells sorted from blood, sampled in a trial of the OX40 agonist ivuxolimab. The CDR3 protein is CASKPGGTSGINEQFF. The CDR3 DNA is TGTGCCAGCAAACCAGGCGGGACTAGCGGGATCAATGAGCAGTTCTTC.